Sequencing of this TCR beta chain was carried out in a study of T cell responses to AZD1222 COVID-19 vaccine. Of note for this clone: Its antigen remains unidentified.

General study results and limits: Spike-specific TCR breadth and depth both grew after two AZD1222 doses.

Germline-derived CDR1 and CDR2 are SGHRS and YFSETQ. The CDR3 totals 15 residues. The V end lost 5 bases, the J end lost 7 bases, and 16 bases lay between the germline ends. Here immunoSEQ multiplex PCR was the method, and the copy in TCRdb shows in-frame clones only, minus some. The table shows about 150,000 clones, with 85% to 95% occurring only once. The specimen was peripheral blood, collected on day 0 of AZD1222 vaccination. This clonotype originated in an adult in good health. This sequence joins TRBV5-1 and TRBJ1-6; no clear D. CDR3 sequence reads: CASRSFVSGNSPLHF. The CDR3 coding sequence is TGCGCCAGCAGGTCCTTTGTGAGTGGGAATTCACCCCTCCACTTT.